Shown below are 30 T cell receptor beta chains from a single sample sequenced in a study of post-analysis software for immune sequencing data. Which antigens these TCRs recognize remains unknown. Incorporated into the TCR beta cDNA libraries were unique molecular identifiers, which served to reduce PCR and sequencing biases. One entry per CDR3 protein, called by TCRdb with MiXCR from the PCR reads. The table includes roughly 620,000 distinct CDR3 sequences, roughly 40% detected once. Regarding the study as a whole: Comparison of patients with controls showed roughly five TRBV segments more frequent in patients, TRBV5-6, TRBV5-1 and TRBV20-1 among them.

The sequenced sample consisted of blood. The receptors shown here come from a girl under 18 with multiple sclerosis.

The chain has TRBV13 and TRBJ2-5; D not certain. The length of the CDR3 is 12 residues. V was trimmed by 1 base and J by 7 bases, leaving 7 bases between them. Germline CDR1 reads PRHDT; CDR2 reads FYEKMQ (reference sequence). CDR3: CASSLVPGTQYF. DNA of the CDR3: TGTGCCAGCAGCTTAGTTCCCGGGACCCAGTACTTC.

The V call is TRBV3-1, the J call TRBJ2-1; 11 bases align to TRBD1. This CDR3 is built from 15 residues. Germline CDR1 reads LGHDT; CDR2 reads YNNKEL (reference sequence). The V segment lost 5 bases and the J segment 3 bases; nucleotides outside the gene matches: 3. CDR3 sequence (DNA): TGTGCCAGCAGCGGGGGACAGGGGGGCTACAATGAGCAGTTCTTC. Its protein product is CASSGGQGGYNEQFF.

The rearrangement links TRBV9 to TRBJ2-2, with TRBD1 identical over 7 bases. Germline-derived CDR1 and CDR2 are SGDLS and YYNGEE. Trimming cost V 3 bases and J 8 bases; bases outside gene matches: 13. The CDR3 length is 16 residues. CDR3 sequence reads: CASSAGTVGDSGELFF. CDR3 DNA: TGTGCCAGCAGCGCTGGGACAGTAGGAGATTCGGGGGAGCTGTTTTTT.

CDR3 in amino acids: CASLEGTGTDTQYF. CDR3 in DNA: TGTGCCAGCCTAGAAGGGACCGGCACAGATACGCAGTATTTT. This chain links TRBV12-3 or TRBV12-4 with TRBJ2-3, with D perhaps assigned TRBD1 or TRBD2 (5 bases each). Trimming took off 8 bases at V and 1 base at J, with 13 bases between the two ends. This CDR3 comprises 14 residues.

V and J are TRBV5-1 and TRBJ2-3; possibly TRBD2 for D (6 bases). Germline loops: CDR1 SGHRS, CDR2 YFSETQ. V gave up 5 bases and J gave up 2 bases, with 18 bases separating them. The CDR3 runs 16 residues. The DNA for the CDR3 is TGCGCCAGCAGTCAAAACACGGGACTCCCCACAGATACGCAGTATTTT. Protein: CASSQNTGLPTDTQYF.

V and J are TRBV20-1 and TRBJ2-1, with 11 bases matching TRBD2. Germline trimming cut 2 bases from V and 6 bases from J; bases unmatched to any gene: 6. This CDR3 is 15 amino acids long. In germline, CDR1 is DFQATT, CDR2 SNEGSKA (reference sequence). In nucleotides, the CDR3 is TGCAGTGCTAGACAGGGTAGCGGGGGGGCCAATGAGCAGTTCTTC. It yields the protein CSARQGSGGANEQFF.

This clonotype showed up just a few times. The chain recombines TRBV12-5 with TRBJ1-1, with D uncertain. There are 15 residues in the CDR3. Per the germline V gene, CDR1 is LGHNT and CDR2 is FRNRAP. Between the trimmed V and J ends, which lost 2 bases and 7 bases, there was a span of 17 bases. CDR3 nucleotides: TGTGCTAGTGGTTTGTTCCTGAGGGAACAGAGTGAAGCTTTCTTT. Its translation: CASGLFLREQSEAFF.

This clonotype was seen more than once but under ten times. The CDR3 sequence: CASSSQIGGEQYF. The CDR3 nucleotides are TGTGCCAGCAGCTCTCAGATAGGAGGGGAGCAGTACTTC. This sequence joins TRBV7-2 and TRBJ2-7; D is possibly TRBD2 (6 bases). The CDR3 runs to 13 residues. Trimming took 4 bases from V and 7 from J, leaving 14 bases between them. Germline-derived CDR1 and CDR2 are SGHTA and FQGNSA.

There are a few counts of this clonotype. This sequence joins TRBV9 and TRBJ2-4; no clear D gene. Germline CDR1 reads SGDLS; CDR2 reads YYNGEE. Trimming removed 0 bases at V and 5 bases at J, with 6 bases between. The CDR3 is 13 amino acids. The chain's CDR3 is CASSVDSENIQYF. CDR3 in DNA: TGTGCCAGCAGCGTAGATTCCGAAAACATTCAGTACTTC.

This clonotype was observed a handful of times. The rearrangement joins TRBV4-2 to TRBJ2-1, with a weak D call TRBD2 (6 bases). CDR3 length: 14 residues. Trimming removed 1 base at V and 5 bases at J, with 9 bases between. Germline V CDR1 and CDR2: LGHNA, YNFKEQ. CDR3 sequence: CASSQGRTNNEQFF. The CDR3 DNA reads as TGTGCCAGCAGCCAAGGACGGACTAACAATGAGCAGTTCTTC.

J is TRBJ2-7 and V is TRBV5-1; the D is unclear. V was trimmed by 4 bases and J by 1 base, leaving 15 bases between them. Germline loops: CDR1 SGHRS, CDR2 YFSETQ. CDR3 size: 15 residues. CDR3 sequence reads: CASSDLSDGSYEQYF. CDR3 sequence (DNA): TGCGCCAGCAGCGATCTATCGGACGGGTCCTACGAGCAGTACTTC. Full variable domain (missing parts from reference TRBV5-1 and TRBJ2-7): KAGVTQTPRYLIKTRGQQVTLSCSPISGHRSVSWYQQTPGQGLQFLFEYFSETQRNKGNFPGRFSGRQFSNSRSEMNVSTLELGDSALYLCASSDLSDGSYEQYFGPGTRLTVT.

This clonotype was found a few times. This chain joins TRBV7-2 and TRBJ2-7; 15 nucleotides line up with TRBD2. Germline CDR1 reads SGHTA; CDR2 reads FQGNSA. The V and J ends lost 3 bases and 6 bases, in that order; junction bases with no gene match: 0. The CDR3 spans 14 residues. The CDR3 protein is CASSLGLAGGEQYF. DNA for the CDR3: TGTGCCAGCAGCTTGGGACTAGCGGGGGGCGAGCAGTACTTC.

The genes are TRBV4-1 and TRBJ1-2; D uncertain. The V end was cut by 0 bases, the J end by 3 bases, with 11 bases between. Per germline, CDR1 MGHRA and CDR2 YSYEKL. This CDR3 region has 15 residues. The CDR3 is CASSQDWTPYYGYTF. For the CDR3, the DNA is TGCGCCAGCAGCCAAGATTGGACGCCCTACTATGGCTACACCTTC.

This clonotype showed up many times. The J gene is TRBJ2-7, the V gene TRBV10-3, with D possibly TRBD1 on 6 matching bases. Trimming cost V 8 bases and J 1 base, with 9 bases left between them. The CDR3 covers 12 residues. Germline CDR1 ENHRY, CDR2 SYGVKD. CDR3 in amino acids: CAIGGPSYEQYF. The CDR3 region has the DNA TGTGCCATCGGGGGCCCTTCCTACGAGCAGTACTTC.

In this sample, this clonotype turned up once. At one end the junction does not follow the germline gene, possibly because of a read error. The chain combines TRBV12-3 or TRBV12-4 with TRBJ2-3; 11 bases match TRBD2. The CDR3 loop spans 18 amino acids. The CDR3 DNA reads as TGTGCCAGCACCCCGAGTGGGATAGCGGGAGGGCCTGGAGATACGCGGTATTTT. Translation gives CASTPSGIAGGPGDTRYF.

V and J are TRBV20-1 and TRBJ2-1, with 8 bases fitting TRBD1. J gave up 9 bases and V 0 bases, and 10 bases lay outside the gene matches. The CDR3 runs to 15 residues. CDR1 DFQATT and CDR2 SNEGSKA come from the germline V gene (reference sequence). This chain's CDR3 is CSARDAGQGGSEQFF. CDR3 nucleotide sequence: TGCAGTGCTAGAGATGCCGGACAGGGTGGTAGTGAGCAGTTCTTC.

The chain uses TRBV10-3 and TRBJ1-5, with D perhaps matching TRBD1 (6 bases). The ends were cut back, 3 bases at V and 1 base at J, with 16 bases in the middle. This CDR3 is 17 amino acids long. Germline CDR1 reads ENHRY; CDR2 reads SYGVKD. Here the CDR3 DNA reads TGTGCCATCAGTGACACGTTCACAGGGTTCAGCAATCAGCCCCAGCATTTT. Translated, it gives CAISDTFTGFSNQPQHF.

The rearrangement uses TRBV5-1 and TRBJ1-1; 7 nucleotides line up with TRBD1. After removal of 4 bases from V and 4 bases from J, the junction contained 7 bases not matched to a gene. Germline CDR1 reads SGHRS; CDR2 reads YFSETQ. The length of the CDR3 is 14 residues. CDR3 loop: CASSSPGQITEAFF. The CDR3 DNA is TGCGCCAGCAGCAGCCCGGGACAGATCACTGAAGCTTTCTTT.

The CDR3 DNA follows: TGTGCCAGCAGCGTAGAGGGACAGGTCATTAATGAGCAGTTCTTC. Protein sequence: CASSVEGQVINEQFF. The rearrangement uses TRBV6-1 and TRBJ2-1; 8 nucleotides line up with TRBD1. This CDR3 contains 15 residues. Germline CDR1 reads MNHNS; CDR2 reads SASEGT. V lost 6 bases and J lost 7; bases outside the gene matches: 11.

A few counts support this clonotype. The chain links TRBV7-2 to TRBJ2-3; 8 bases agree with TRBD2. CDR3 length: 15 residues. The trim removed 5 bases at V and 4 bases at J, leaving 8 bases unmatched. Germline V gene sequence: CDR1 SGHTA, CDR2 FQGNSA. Written as DNA, the CDR3 is TGTGCCAGCAGCCCCCCGGGGGGGCCCCCAGATACGCAGTATTTT. It translates to CASSPPGGPPDTQYF.

The chain joins TRBV4-2 to TRBJ2-3; no reliable D call. Germline CDR1 LGHNA, CDR2 YNFKEQ. With 4 bases removed from V and 4 bases from J, the gap between germline ends came to 12 bases. This CDR3 spans 14 amino acids. The chain's CDR3 is CASSPDTWADTQYF. The DNA of the CDR3 is TGTGCCAGCAGCCCCGACACGTGGGCAGATACGCAGTATTTT.

The chain couples TRBV7-2 to TRBJ2-4; 11 positions agree with TRBD2. Germline values: CDR1 SGHTA, CDR2 FQGNSA. J was trimmed by 5 bases and V by 5 bases; bases with no gene match: 11. The CDR3 runs to 17 residues. For the CDR3, the DNA is TGTGCCAGCAGCCCAAGGCTAGCGGGGGGCCGGCAAAACATTCAGTACTTC. Its translation is CASSPRLAGGRQNIQYF.

This clonotype was found a few times. The rearrangement joins TRBV5-1 to TRBJ1-1; 9 positions match TRBD1. The V segment lost 3 bases and the J segment 4 bases; nucleotides outside the gene matches: 10. Germline lookup yields CDR1 SGHRS and CDR2 YFSETQ. The CDR3 totals 16 residues. Written as DNA, the CDR3 is TGCGCCAGCAGCTCGGACAGGGGAGGGCTGAGCACTGAAGCTTTCTTT. The encoded protein is CASSSDRGGLSTEAFF.

This chain connects TRBV12-3 or TRBV12-4 to TRBJ2-3, with 9 bases lining up with TRBD1. Germline trimming cut 4 bases from V and 4 bases from J; bases unmatched to any gene: 9. The CDR3 covers 16 residues. The CDR3 nucleotides read TGTGCCAGCAGTTCATCCGGGACAGGGCCCCCAGATACGCAGTATTTT. Amino acids: CASSSSGTGPPDTQYF.

In this sample, this clonotype turned up many times. The V call is TRBV6-5, the J call TRBJ2-3, with 7 bases fitting TRBD1. V trimming: 2 bases; J trimming: 0 bases; junction bases outside the gene matches: 2. Germline-derived CDR1 and CDR2 are MNHEY and SVGAGI. The CDR3 has 15 amino acids. CDR3 sequence (DNA): TGTGCCAGCAGTTACAGGACAGGAAGCACAGATACGCAGTATTTT. Translated: CASSYRTGSTDTQYF.

This chain uses TRBV6-1 with TRBJ2-1; D uncertain. CDR3 length: 8 amino acids. With 10 bases removed from V and 15 bases from J, the gap between germline ends came to 10 bases. Germline V gives CDR1 MNHNS, CDR2 SASEGT. DNA for the CDR3: TGTGCCACTAAAGACCGGTTCTTC. This translates into CATKDRFF.

The gene calls are TRBV6-1 and TRBJ2-3, with 10 bases that match TRBD2. The CDR3 has 17 amino acids. Trimming cost V 3 bases and J 4 bases; bases outside gene matches: 10. Germline loops: CDR1 MNHNS, CDR2 SASEGT. The CDR3 nucleotides read TGTGCCAGCAGTGACCGGCCCGGAGCGGGAGGGCCAGATACGCAGTATTTT. Protein sequence: CASSDRPGAGGPDTQYF.

This clonotype appeared a few times. The chain is built from TRBV6-2 or TRBV6-3 and TRBJ1-2; no clear D. The V end lost 4 bases, the J end lost 8 bases, and 14 bases lay between the germline ends. In germline, CDR1 is MNHEY, CDR2 SVGEGT. The CDR3 spans 13 residues. The chain's CDR3 is CASSLPGREGYTF. The CDR3 coding sequence is TGTGCCAGCAGTTTGCCCGGTAGAGAAGGCTACACCTTC.

The chain carries TRBV7-3 and TRBJ2-6; D gene ambiguous. The CDR3 extends over 16 amino acids. The V gene's germline CDR1 is SGHTA and CDR2 FQGTGA. Between the trimmed V and J ends, which lost 2 bases and 0 bases, there was a span of 8 bases. The CDR3 nucleotides read TGTGCCAGCAGCTTACCAGGCCCCTCTGGGGCCAACGTCCTGACTTTC. It specifies CASSLPGPSGANVLTF.

This chain connects TRBV6-2 or TRBV6-3 to TRBJ2-7; D is undetermined. Trimming took off 6 bases at V and 1 base at J, with 16 bases between the two ends. The germline V gene has CDR1 MNHEY and CDR2 SVGEGT. The CDR3 consists of 15 residues. Here the CDR3 reads CASSPATPSSYEQYF. The CDR3 DNA follows: TGTGCCAGCAGCCCCGCGACACCGAGTTCCTACGAGCAGTACTTC.